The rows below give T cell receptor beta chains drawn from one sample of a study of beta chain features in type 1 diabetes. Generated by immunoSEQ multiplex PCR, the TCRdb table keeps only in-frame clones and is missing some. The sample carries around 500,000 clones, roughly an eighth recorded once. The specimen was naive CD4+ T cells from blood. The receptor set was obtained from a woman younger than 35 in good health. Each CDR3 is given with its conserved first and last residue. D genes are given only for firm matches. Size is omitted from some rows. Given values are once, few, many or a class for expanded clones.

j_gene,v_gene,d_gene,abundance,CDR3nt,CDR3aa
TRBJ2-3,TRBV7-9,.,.,TGTGCCAGCAGCTTACAAGGGGTCAGCACAGATACGCAGTATTTT,CASSLQGVSTDTQYF
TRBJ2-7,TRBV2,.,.,TGTGCCAGTGCGACTAGGGGTGAGCAGTACTTC,CASATRGEQYF
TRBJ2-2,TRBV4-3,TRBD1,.,TGCGCCAGCAGCCAAGCGGACAGGTCCGGGGAGCTGTTTTTT,CASSQADRSGELFF
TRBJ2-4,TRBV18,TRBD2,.,TGTGCCAGCTCACCATCCGGGGGGGAAAACATTCAGTACTTC,CASSPSGGENIQYF
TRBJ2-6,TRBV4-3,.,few,TGCGCCAGCAGCCAAGATCCCCAAGGGTCTGGGGCCAACGTCCTGACTTTC,CASSQDPQGSGANVLTF
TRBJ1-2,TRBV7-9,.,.,TGTGCCAGCAGCTTAGCCGCTGGGGAATATTACGGCTACACCTTC,CASSLAAGEYYGYTF
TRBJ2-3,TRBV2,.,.,TGTGCCGGATATTGGGGACTCCGTCAGGGAGATACGCAGTATTTT,CAGYWGLRQGDTQYF
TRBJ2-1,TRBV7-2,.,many,TGTGCCAGCAGCTTAGAACAGAACAATGAGCAGTTCTTC,CASSLEQNNEQFF
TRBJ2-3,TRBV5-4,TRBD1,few,TGTGCCAGCCGGGGTCGAGGGGGCACGGAGACAGATACGCAGTATTTT,CASRGRGGTETDTQYF
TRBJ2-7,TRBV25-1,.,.,TGTGCCAGCAGTCCGATTGCGGGAAGCTCCTACGAGCAGTACTTC,CASSPIAGSSYEQYF
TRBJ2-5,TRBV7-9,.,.,TGTGCCAGCAGCTTACCGGGACAACCTCAAGAGACCCAGTACTTC,CASSLPGQPQETQYF
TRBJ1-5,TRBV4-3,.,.,TGCGCCAGCAGCCACCAGGTGGATCAGCCCCAGCATTTT,CASSHQVDQPQHF
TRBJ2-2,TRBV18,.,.,TGTGCCAGCTCACAACATCCGGGGCCCAATACCGGGGAGCTGTTTTTT,CASSQHPGPNTGELFF
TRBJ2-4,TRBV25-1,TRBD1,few,TGTGCCAGCAGTGAGACAGGGGTTTTCAAAAACATTCAGTACTTC,CASSETGVFKNIQYF
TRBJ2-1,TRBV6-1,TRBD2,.,TGTGCCAGCAGTGCACTAGCGGGCCTCTCCTACAATGAGCAGTTCTTC,CASSALAGLSYNEQFF
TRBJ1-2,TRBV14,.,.,TGTGCCAGCAGCCAAACCGGGACGGGTGGCTACACCTTC,CASSQTGTGGYTF
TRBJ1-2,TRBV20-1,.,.,TGCAGTGCTCCGGACACCTATGGCTACACCTTC,CSAPDTYGYTF
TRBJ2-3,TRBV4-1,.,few,TGCGCCAGCAGCTTACGGTTCCAACAGGTGATCACAGATACGCAGTATTTT,CASSLRFQQVITDTQYF
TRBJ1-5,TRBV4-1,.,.,TGCGCCAGCAGCCAAGCGGGGACTGGTTTGCATCAGCCCCAGCATTTT,CASSQAGTGLHQPQHF
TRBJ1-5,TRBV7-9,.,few,TGTGCCAGCAGCTTAGCGGACCGGCCCCAGCATTTT,CASSLADRPQHF
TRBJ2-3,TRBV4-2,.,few,TGTGCCAGCAGCCAAGGATCCGGTGTTGGGACAGATACGCAGTATTTT,CASSQGSGVGTDTQYF
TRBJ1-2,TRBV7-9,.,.,TGTGCCAGCAGCTCAGGAGGTGGCTACACCTTC,CASSSGGGYTF